The sequence of this T cell receptor beta chain was determined in a study of identical twins. The authors used template switching to add a universal primer site and gave cDNA unique molecular identifiers. TCRdb reprocessed the 5' RACE reads via MiXCR and lists one record per CDR3 protein. The sample lists 1.5 million to 2 million distinct CDR3 sequences, under 35% occurring once. Germline CDR1 reads MNHNY; CDR2 reads SVGAGI (reference sequence). The V end lost 4 bases, the J end lost 2 bases, and 13 bases lay between the germline ends. The CDR3 is 15 amino acids. This sequence joins TRBV6-6 and TRBJ2-3, with D possibly TRBD2 on 6 matching bases. This TCR was sampled from a newborn girl in good health. The sample comprised cord blood. DNA of the CDR3: TGTGCCAGCAGTTCCCCCCGGGAGAACACAGATACGCAGTATTTT. Translation gives CASSSPRENTDTQYF.